The present T cell receptor beta chain was sequenced within a study of T-cell reconstitution after alpha-beta-depleted transplantation in children. This clonotype was seen repeatedly, ten times or more. From germline, CDR1 is SGHTA and CDR2 FQGNSA. Trimming removed 3 bases from V and 10 bases from J, with 10 bases in between. The CDR3 has 12 amino acids. TCRbeta library preparation incorporated unique molecular identifiers. TCRdb fed the PCR reads into MiXCR, producing one record per CDR3 protein. Altogether some 72,000 distinct CDR3 sequences are present, around 6.6% being singletons, with the ten largest covering around 2.5%.

The V and J genes are TRBV7-2 and TRBJ2-1; D is undetermined. This receptor was obtained from a human donor who donated a stem cell graft to a child with acute lymphoblastic leukemia. The sequencing used PBMCs from the stem cell graft donor, collected from the stem cell graft. This chain's CDR3 is CASSLGPTEQFF. The CDR3 DNA reads as TGTGCCAGCAGCTTGGGTCCCACGGAGCAGTTCTTC. Looking up the rest from reference TRBV7-2 and TRBJ2-1 gives the full variable domain: GAGVSQSPSNKVTEKGKDVELRCDPISGHTALYWYRQSLGQGLEFLIYFQGNSAPDKSGLPSDRFSAERTGGSVSTLTIQRTQQEDSAVYLCASSLGPTEQFFGPGTRLTVL.